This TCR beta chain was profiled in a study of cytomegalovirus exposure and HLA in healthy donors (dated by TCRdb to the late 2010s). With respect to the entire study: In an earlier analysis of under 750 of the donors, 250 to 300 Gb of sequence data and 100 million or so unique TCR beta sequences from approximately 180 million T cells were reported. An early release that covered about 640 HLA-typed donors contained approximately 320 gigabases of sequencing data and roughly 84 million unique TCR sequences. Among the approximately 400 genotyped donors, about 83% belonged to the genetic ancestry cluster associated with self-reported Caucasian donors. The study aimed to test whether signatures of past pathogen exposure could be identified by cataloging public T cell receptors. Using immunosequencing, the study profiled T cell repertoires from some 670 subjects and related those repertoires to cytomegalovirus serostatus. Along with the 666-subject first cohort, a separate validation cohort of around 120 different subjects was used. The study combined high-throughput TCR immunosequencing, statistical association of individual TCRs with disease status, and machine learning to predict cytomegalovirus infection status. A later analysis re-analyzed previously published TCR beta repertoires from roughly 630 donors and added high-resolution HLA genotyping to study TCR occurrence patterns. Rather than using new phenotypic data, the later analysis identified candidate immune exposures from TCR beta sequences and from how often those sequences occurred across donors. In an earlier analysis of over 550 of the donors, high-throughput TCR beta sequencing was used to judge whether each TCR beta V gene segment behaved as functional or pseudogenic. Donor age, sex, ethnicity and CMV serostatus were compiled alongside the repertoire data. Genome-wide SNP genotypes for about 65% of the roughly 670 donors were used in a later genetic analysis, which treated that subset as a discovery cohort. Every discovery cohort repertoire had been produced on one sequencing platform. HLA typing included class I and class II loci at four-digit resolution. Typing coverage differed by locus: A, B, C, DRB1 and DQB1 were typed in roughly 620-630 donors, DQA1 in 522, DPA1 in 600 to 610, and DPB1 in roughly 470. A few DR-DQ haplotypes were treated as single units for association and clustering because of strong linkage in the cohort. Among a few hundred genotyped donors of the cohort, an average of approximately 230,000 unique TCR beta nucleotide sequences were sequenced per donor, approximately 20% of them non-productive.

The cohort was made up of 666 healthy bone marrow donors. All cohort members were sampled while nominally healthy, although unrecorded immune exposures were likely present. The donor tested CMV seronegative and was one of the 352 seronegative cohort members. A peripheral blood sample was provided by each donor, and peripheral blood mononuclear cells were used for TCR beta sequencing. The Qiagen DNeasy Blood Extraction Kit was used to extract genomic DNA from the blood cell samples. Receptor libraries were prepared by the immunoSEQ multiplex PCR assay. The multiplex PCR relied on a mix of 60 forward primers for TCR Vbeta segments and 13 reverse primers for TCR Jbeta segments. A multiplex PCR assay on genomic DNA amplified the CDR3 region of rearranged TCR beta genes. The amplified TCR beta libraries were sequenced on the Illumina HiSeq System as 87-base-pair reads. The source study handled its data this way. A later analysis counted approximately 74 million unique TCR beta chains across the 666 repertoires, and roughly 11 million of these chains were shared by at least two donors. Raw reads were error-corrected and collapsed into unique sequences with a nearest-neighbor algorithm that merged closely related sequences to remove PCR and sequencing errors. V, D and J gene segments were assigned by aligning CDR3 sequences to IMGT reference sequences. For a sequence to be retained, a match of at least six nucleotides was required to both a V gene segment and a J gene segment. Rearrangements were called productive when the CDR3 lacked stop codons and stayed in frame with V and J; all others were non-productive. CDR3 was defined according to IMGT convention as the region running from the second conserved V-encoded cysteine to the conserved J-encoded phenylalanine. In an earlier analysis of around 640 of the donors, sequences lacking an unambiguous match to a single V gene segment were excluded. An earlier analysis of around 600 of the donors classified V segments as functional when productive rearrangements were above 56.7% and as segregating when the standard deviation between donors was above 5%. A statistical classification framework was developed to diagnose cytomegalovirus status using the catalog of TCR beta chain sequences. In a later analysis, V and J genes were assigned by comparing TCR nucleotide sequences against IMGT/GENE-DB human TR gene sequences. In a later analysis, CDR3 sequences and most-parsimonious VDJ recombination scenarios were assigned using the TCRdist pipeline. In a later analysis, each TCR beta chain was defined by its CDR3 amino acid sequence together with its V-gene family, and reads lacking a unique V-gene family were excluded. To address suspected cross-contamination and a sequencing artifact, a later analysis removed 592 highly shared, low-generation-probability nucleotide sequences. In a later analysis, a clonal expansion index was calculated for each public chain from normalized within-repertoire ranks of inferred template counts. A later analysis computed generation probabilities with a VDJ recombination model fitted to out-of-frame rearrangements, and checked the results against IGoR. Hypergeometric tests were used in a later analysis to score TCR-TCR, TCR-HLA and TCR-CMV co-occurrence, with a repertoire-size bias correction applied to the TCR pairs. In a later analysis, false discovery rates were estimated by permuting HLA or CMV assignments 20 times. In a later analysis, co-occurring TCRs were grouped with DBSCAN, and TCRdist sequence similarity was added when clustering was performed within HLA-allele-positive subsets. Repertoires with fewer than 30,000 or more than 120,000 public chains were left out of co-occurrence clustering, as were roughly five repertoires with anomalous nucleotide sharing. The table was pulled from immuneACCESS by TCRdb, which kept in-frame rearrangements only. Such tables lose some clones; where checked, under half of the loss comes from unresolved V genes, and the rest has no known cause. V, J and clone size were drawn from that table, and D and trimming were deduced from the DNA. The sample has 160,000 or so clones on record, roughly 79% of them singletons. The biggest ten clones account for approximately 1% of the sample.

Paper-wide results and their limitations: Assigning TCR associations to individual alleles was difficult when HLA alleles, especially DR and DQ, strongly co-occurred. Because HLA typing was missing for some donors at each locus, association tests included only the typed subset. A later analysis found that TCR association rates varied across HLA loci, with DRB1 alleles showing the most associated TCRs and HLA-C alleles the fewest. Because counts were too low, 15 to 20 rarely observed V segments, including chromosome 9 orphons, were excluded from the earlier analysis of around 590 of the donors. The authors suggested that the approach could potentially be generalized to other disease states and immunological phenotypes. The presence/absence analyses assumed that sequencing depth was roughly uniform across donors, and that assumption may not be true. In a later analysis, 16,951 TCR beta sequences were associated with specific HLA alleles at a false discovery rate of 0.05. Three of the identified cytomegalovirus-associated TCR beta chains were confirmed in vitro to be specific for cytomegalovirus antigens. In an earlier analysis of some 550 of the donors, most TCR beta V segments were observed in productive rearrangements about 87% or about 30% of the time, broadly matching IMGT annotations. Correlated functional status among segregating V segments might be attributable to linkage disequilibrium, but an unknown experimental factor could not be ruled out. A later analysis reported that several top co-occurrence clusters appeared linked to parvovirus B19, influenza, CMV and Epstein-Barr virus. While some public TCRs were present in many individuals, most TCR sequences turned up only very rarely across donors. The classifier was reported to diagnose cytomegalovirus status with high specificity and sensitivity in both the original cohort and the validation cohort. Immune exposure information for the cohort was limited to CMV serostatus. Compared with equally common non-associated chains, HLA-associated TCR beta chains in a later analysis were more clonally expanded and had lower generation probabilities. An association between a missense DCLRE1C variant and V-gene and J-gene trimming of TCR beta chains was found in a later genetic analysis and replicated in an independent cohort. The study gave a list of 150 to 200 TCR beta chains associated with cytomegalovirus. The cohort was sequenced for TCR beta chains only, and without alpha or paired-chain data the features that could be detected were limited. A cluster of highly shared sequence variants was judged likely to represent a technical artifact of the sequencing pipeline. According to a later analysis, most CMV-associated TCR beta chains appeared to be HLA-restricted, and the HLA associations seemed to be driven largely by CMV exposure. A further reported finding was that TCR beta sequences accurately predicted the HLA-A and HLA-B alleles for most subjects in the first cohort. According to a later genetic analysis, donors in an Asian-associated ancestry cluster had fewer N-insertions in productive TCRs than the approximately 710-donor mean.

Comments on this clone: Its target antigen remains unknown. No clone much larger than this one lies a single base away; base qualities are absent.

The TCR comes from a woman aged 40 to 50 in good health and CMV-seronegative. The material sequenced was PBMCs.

In nucleotides, the sequence is TGTGCCAGTACGACAGGGTCGAGGAACACTGAAGCTTTCTTT. It encodes CASTTGSRNTEAFF. The chain was built from TRBV19 and TRBJ1-1, with 7 central nucleotides matching TRBD1. V ends up 7 bases short and J 1 base short, with an unmatched junction base count of 6. The CDR3 numbers 14 residues from cysteine through phenylalanine. The DNA shown is the 42-base CDR3, in frame from base 1. Via the germline V gene (reference sequence), CDR1 is LNHDA and CDR2 SQIVND.